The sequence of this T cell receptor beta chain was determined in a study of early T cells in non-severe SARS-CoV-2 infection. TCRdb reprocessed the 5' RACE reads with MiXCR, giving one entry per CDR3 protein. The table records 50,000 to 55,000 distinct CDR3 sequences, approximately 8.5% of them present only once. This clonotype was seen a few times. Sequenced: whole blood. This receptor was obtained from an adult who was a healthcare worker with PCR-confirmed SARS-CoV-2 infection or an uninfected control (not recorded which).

The chain's CDR3 is CASISDRDYMNTEAFF. CDR3 DNA sequence: TGTGCCAGCATCTCGGACAGGGATTACATGAACACTGAAGCTTTCTTT. The gene calls are TRBV28 and TRBJ1-1; TRBD1 agrees at 8 bases. The CDR3 spans 16 residues. V shed 7 bases, J shed 0 bases, and the junction held 10 bases outside the gene matches. Germline lookup yields CDR1 MDHEN and CDR2 SYDVKM.